A selection of T cell receptor beta chains follows, all from one sample in a study of blood T cell repertoires in COVID-19. Measured with immunoSEQ multiplex PCR; TCRdb has only the in-frame clones, and not every one. The table shows around 50,000 clones, with 70% to 90% occurring only once. Material: peripheral blood. The origin of the receptors is a human donor in a cohort sampled during active COVID-19. CDR3s include the opening cysteine and the closing phenylalanine or tryptophan. Fields, in order: V gene, CDR3 protein.

TRBV5-6,CASSLDPGISTDTQYF
TRBV5-1,CASSQRQDPTDTQYF
TRBV19,CASSFSGGPTGELFF
TRBV3-1/TRBV3-2,CASSQYRDEQYF
TRBV19,CASGGGYEQYF
TRBV28,CASSLGGVVTNEKLFF
TRBV5-1,CASSPPSEGATLHF
TRBV7-2,CASSYPSGGQYF
TRBV5-4,CASSVGLSAYNEQFF
TRBV5-4,CASSQGLAGVSATQYF
TRBV5-4,CASSPPRGGGTDTQYF
TRBV9,CASSPGQLSSGNTIYF
TRBV7-9,CASSLTGATEAFF
TRBV5-1,CASSPQGWNSPLHF
TRBV9,CASSDPSGGIYNEQFF
TRBV29-1,CSVEDPGGYGYTF
TRBV7-2,CASSSGLNTEAFF
TRBV7-3,CASSFQGGMNTEAFF
TRBV7-2,CALAYGGKVAFF
TRBV21-1,CANAITSNQPQHF
TRBV6-2/TRBV6-3,CASTPWWGAGGVSGEQFF
TRBV6-5,CASSRGDQPQHF
TRBV4-1,CASSDTSGGTYEQYF
TRBV5-1,CASSFQGAAGYTF
TRBV5-4,CASSLLHRGRYGYTF
TRBV6-5,CASSRLVGLSQYF
TRBV3-1/TRBV3-2,CASSRGTGGRGREKLFF
TRBV9,CASSPTGGSVEQYF
TRBV7-9,CASSLQGANNSPLHF
TRBV6-2/TRBV6-3,CASSETNRGETQYF
TRBV6-5,CASSQGGTGYQPQHF
TRBV7-8,CASSLGRNSNQPQHF
TRBV28,CASNRQRPPEAFF
TRBV18,CASSPIGQGETQYF
TRBV11-3,CASSLGQSGSPLHF
TRBV18,CASSPGVGNSGDTIYF
TRBV5-1,CASSPGQDLNTGELFF
TRBV2,CASSAQTGTSGGLYF
TRBV12-2,CASRSWGRTGTGGNEKLFF
TRBV28,CASSFDENGTGKFASTGELFF
TRBV7-2,CASSFLRGPANYGYTF
TRBV4-3,CASSQRSEDTQYF
TRBV5-1,CASSLFLGNTIYF
TRBV7-7,CASSPRGLQETQYF
TRBV25-1,CASSEDSFSGNTIYF
TRBV30,CAWSRTGLEPQHF
TRBV28,CASRSGGTDTQYF
TRBV4-1,CASSQATGFQETQYF
TRBV7-2,CASSLAVTSGAHEQYF